This TCR beta chain was captured in a study of regulatory T cells in long-lasting Graves disease (dated by TCRdb to the early 2020s). Looking at the study overall: To count as having persistent Graves' disease, a patient had to have received antithyroid drug treatment for over 5 years with TSH receptor autoantibodies remaining persistently positive. This study used TCR sequencing and RNA sequencing of peripheral blood to compare persistent Graves' disease patients against newly diagnosed Graves' disease patients. The study took place in China and was registered as a clinical trial. TCR sequencing covered approximately 13 persistent and 20 or so newly diagnosed Graves' disease patients, 33 samples in total. In the clinical cohort, patients with persistent Graves' disease had used antithyroid drugs for an average of about 10.3 years.

The junction shows trimming of 4 bases on V and 0 bases on J, plus 6 bases between the germline ends. The CDR3 sequence holds 13 residues, the cysteine and phenylalanine included. Just the 39-base CDR3 DNA is kept, in frame starting at base 1. The germline V gene supplies CDR1 SQVTM and CDR2 ANQGSEA. This specimen's time point label, per the study, means: persistent/refractory GD, antithyroid drugs over 5 years with positive TRAb. For both TCR sequencing and RNA sequencing, RNA was extracted from PBMCs using TRIzol. The diagnosis of Graves' disease was made according to American Thyroid Association guidelines. The patients came from an endocrinology department in Xi'an, China. Each patient gave about 10 milliliters of peripheral blood, collected in an EDTA anticoagulant tube. Ficoll Paque Plus density gradient separation was used to isolate PBMCs, and no further T cell sorting was done. An Agilent 2100 Bioanalyzer and agarose gel were used to check RNA quality, while a NanoDrop 2000 measured RNA concentration.

Library creation used multiplex PCR. These reads were obtained on an Illumina HiSeq 4000. iRepertoire HTBI primers and Arm-PCR amplification of CDR3 regions were used to construct TCR beta libraries. Before sequencing, the PCR products went through gel purification. Per the authors' processing: Gene usage analysis of CDR3 amino acid clonotypes relied on the roughly 60 TRBV and 14 TRBJ segments identified across samples. COPE and FqMerger were used to merge filtered high-quality paired reads into contigs. Contigs were aligned with BLAST to IMGT TRBV, TRBD and TRBJ reference genes, and CDR3 was defined per IMGT. Any clonotype with a frequency above 0.1% was classified as a highly expanded clone. Shannon entropy was used to measure repertoire diversity, and the Gini coefficient was used to measure V-J evenness. A clonotype found in more than one individual was treated as public. The public reads were quality trimmed at Q25 with fastp and then assembled into clones with MiXCR by TCRdb, keeping productive beta chains. Merged by CDR3 protein, the rows form single entries marked with the most common genes and DNA. The authors' filters were not applied to this entry. The sample yields a few hundred thousand distinct CDR3 sequences; 21% were counted once. About 13% of the sample goes to the ten largest clones.

Study-level results and caveats: The study examined only peripheral blood because the primary lesion, thyroid tissue, could not be accessed. Persistent disease showed preferential use of TRBV28, TRBJ1-2 and TRBJ2-5, whereas newly diagnosed disease favored TRBV20-1 and TRBJ2-1. Compared with newly diagnosed patients, patients with persistent Graves' disease had lower TCR Shannon entropy and fewer highly expanded clones, which suggests clonal expansion. Sequencing and analysis were limited to the TCR beta chain. A larger number of public clonotypes was shared among persistent patients (fewer than 3,000) than among newly diagnosed patients (around 970). The authors noted that the small sample size was a limitation that may lower accuracy.

On this clonotype itself: This receptor's antigen is unknown. Base qualities are not provided; no much larger clone lies one nucleotide away.

The receptor chain draws on TRBV29-1 and TRBJ2-2; no D gene can be assigned with confidence. This TCR derives from a female donor with Graves disease. Sequenced here: peripheral blood mononuclear cells (PBMCs), sampled when the disease was refractory, from a patient treated with antithyroid drugs. The DNA is TGCAGCGTTGCCAGCGCGAACACCGGGGAGCTGTTTTTT. It specifies CSVASANTGELFF.